The rows below give T cell receptor beta chains drawn from one sample of a study of Ad26.COV2.S vaccination and SARS-CoV-2 variants. TCRdb's table, derived via immunoSEQ multiplex PCR, lists solely in-frame clones and lacks some. This sample has around 380,000 clones, with roughly nine tenths found just once. Sequencing used peripheral blood, obtained in a trial of Ad26.COV2.S vaccine versus placebo. The receptors shown here come from a person aged 18-60 years who received the Ad26.COV2.S COVID-19 vaccine or a placebo. The CDR3 runs from the conserved cysteine through the conserved F or W. Each record gives: V gene, clone size, J gene, D gene, CDR3 DNA, CDR3 protein. D genes are given only for firm matches. A row's size may be missing; if present it is once, few, many or a size class.

v_gene: TRBV2
abundance: .
j_gene: TRBJ1-4
d_gene: TRBD1
CDR3nt: TGTGCCAGCAGTGCGGGACAGGGTAATGAAAAACTGTTTTTT
CDR3aa: CASSAGQGNEKLFF

v_gene: TRBV5-4
abundance: .
j_gene: TRBJ2-7
d_gene: .
CDR3nt: TGTGCCAGCAGCTTGGGGTTGAGTGAGGACTACGAGCAGTACTTC
CDR3aa: CASSLGLSEDYEQYF

v_gene: TRBV4-1
abundance: few
j_gene: TRBJ1-2
d_gene: .
CDR3nt: TGCGCCAGCAGCCAAGTCTTTCCGGGGAACTATGGCTACACCTTC
CDR3aa: CASSQVFPGNYGYTF

v_gene: TRBV7-9
abundance: .
j_gene: TRBJ2-3
d_gene: .
CDR3nt: TGTGCCAGCAGCTTAGAGGGACCCCGTCCGTATTTT
CDR3aa: CASSLEGPRPYF

v_gene: TRBV5-8
abundance: .
j_gene: TRBJ1-2
d_gene: TRBD1
CDR3nt: TGTGCCAGCAGCGCCTACAGGGGGCGAAGCCTAGCGTATGGCTACACCTTC
CDR3aa: CASSAYRGRSLAYGYTF

v_gene: TRBV10-2
abundance: .
j_gene: TRBJ2-4
d_gene: .
CDR3nt: TGCGCCAGCAGTGAGTCGGGAGGGGGTCAAGCCAAAAACATTCAGTACTTC
CDR3aa: CASSESGGGQAKNIQYF

v_gene: TRBV7-8
abundance: .
j_gene: TRBJ2-2
d_gene: .
CDR3nt: TGTGCCAGCAGCCGGGACCGATCGAACACCGGGGAGCTGTTTTTT
CDR3aa: CASSRDRSNTGELFF

v_gene: TRBV6-2/TRBV6-3
abundance: .
j_gene: TRBJ1-6
d_gene: TRBD1
CDR3nt: TGTGCCAGCAGCCAGGGACAGGGGACGATTCCACCCCTCCACTTT
CDR3aa: CASSQGQGTIPPLHF

v_gene: TRBV7-8
abundance: .
j_gene: TRBJ1-2
d_gene: .
CDR3nt: TGTGCCAGCAGCTTAGACAGGCTCTATGGCTACACCTTC
CDR3aa: CASSLDRLYGYTF

v_gene: TRBV10-2
abundance: .
j_gene: TRBJ2-2
d_gene: .
CDR3nt: TGCGCCAGCAGTGGACTTACAAGAGGGACCGGGGAGCTGTTTTTT
CDR3aa: CASSGLTRGTGELFF

v_gene: TRBV14
abundance: .
j_gene: TRBJ2-1
d_gene: .
CDR3nt: TGTGCCAGCAGCCTCGCAGGGGATGAGCAGTTCTTC
CDR3aa: CASSLAGDEQFF

v_gene: TRBV2
abundance: .
j_gene: TRBJ2-1
d_gene: .
CDR3nt: TGTGCCAGCGGAGGGGGGGGTGTGGATGAGCAGTTCTTC
CDR3aa: CASGGGGVDEQFF

v_gene: TRBV10-2
abundance: .
j_gene: TRBJ2-3
d_gene: .
CDR3nt: TGCGCCAGCAGTGAGAGGGCAGGGGTTGCAGATACGCAGTATTTT
CDR3aa: CASSERAGVADTQYF

v_gene: TRBV7-9
abundance: .
j_gene: TRBJ1-1
d_gene: .
CDR3nt: TGTGCCACACGCCGGGGCATGAACACTGAAGCTTTCTTT
CDR3aa: CATRRGMNTEAFF

v_gene: TRBV5-4
abundance: .
j_gene: TRBJ1-1
d_gene: TRBD1
CDR3nt: TGTGCCAGCAGCTTACAGGGGTTCACTGAAGCTTTCTTT
CDR3aa: CASSLQGFTEAFF

v_gene: TRBV28
abundance: .
j_gene: TRBJ1-2
d_gene: .
CDR3nt: TGTGCCAGCAGTTTTGGGAGGGAAGGCTATGGCTACACCTTC
CDR3aa: CASSFGREGYGYTF

v_gene: TRBV27
abundance: .
j_gene: TRBJ2-7
d_gene: .
CDR3nt: TGTGCCAGCAGTTTCGGGGGCCTTGGGGAAGAGCAGTACTTC
CDR3aa: CASSFGGLGEEQYF

v_gene: TRBV7-9
abundance: .
j_gene: TRBJ1-1
d_gene: .
CDR3nt: TGTGCCAGCAGCTACCCCCCACAGGGGAACACTGAAGCTTTCTTT
CDR3aa: CASSYPPQGNTEAFF

v_gene: TRBV19
abundance: few
j_gene: TRBJ1-2
d_gene: TRBD1
CDR3nt: TGTGCCAGTAGTCCCGACAGGGATGGGTTCTATGGCTACACCTTC
CDR3aa: CASSPDRDGFYGYTF

v_gene: TRBV15
abundance: .
j_gene: TRBJ2-4
d_gene: .
CDR3nt: TGTGCCACCAGCAGAGATGCCCCAATAGCCAAAAACATTCAGTACTTC
CDR3aa: CATSRDAPIAKNIQYF

v_gene: TRBV4-1
abundance: few
j_gene: TRBJ1-5
d_gene: .
CDR3nt: TGCGCCAGCAGCCAATTAGATCAGCCCCAGCATTTT
CDR3aa: CASSQLDQPQHF

v_gene: TRBV7-2
abundance: .
j_gene: TRBJ2-7
d_gene: .
CDR3nt: TGTGCCAGCAGCTTAGGTCCAGGTGGGATATCCTACGAGCAGTACTTC
CDR3aa: CASSLGPGGISYEQYF

v_gene: TRBV7-9
abundance: .
j_gene: TRBJ2-4
d_gene: .
CDR3nt: TGTGCCAGCAGCTTAACCCCGGGCCTAGCCAAAAACATTCAGTACTTC
CDR3aa: CASSLTPGLAKNIQYF

v_gene: TRBV27
abundance: .
j_gene: TRBJ1-2
d_gene: .
CDR3nt: TGTGCCAGCAGCGCGGACACTAGCTATTATGGCTACACCTTC
CDR3aa: CASSADTSYYGYTF

v_gene: TRBV2
abundance: .
j_gene: TRBJ2-3
d_gene: TRBD2
CDR3nt: TGTGCCAGCCGTTTAGCGGGGGGGGTAGATACGCAGTATTTT
CDR3aa: CASRLAGGVDTQYF

v_gene: TRBV29-1
abundance: .
j_gene: TRBJ1-4
d_gene: .
CDR3nt: TGCAGCGTTGAAGATCCGCAGGCGAATGAAAAACTGTTTTTT
CDR3aa: CSVEDPQANEKLFF

v_gene: TRBV2
abundance: .
j_gene: TRBJ2-5
d_gene: .
CDR3nt: TGTGCCAGCAGTGCAATACCAGAGACCCAGTACTTC
CDR3aa: CASSAIPETQYF

v_gene: TRBV5-6
abundance: .
j_gene: TRBJ2-7
d_gene: .
CDR3nt: TGTGCCAGCAGCCCAGGTCCGGGGGCCCACCGTATCGAGCAGTACTTC
CDR3aa: CASSPGPGAHRIEQYF